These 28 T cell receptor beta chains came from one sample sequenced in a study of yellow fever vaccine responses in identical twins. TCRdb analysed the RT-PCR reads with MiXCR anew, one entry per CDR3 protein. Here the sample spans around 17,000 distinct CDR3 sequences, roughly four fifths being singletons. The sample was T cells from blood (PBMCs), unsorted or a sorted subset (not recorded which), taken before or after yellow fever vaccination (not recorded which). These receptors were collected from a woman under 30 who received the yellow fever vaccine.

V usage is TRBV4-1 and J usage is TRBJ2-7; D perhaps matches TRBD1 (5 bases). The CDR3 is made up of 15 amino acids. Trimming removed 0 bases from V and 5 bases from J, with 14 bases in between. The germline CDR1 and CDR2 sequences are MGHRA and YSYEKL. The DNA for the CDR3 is TGCGCCAGCAGCCAAGAACGGTCAGGGCTCCACGAGCAGTACTTC. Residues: CASSQERSGLHEQYF.

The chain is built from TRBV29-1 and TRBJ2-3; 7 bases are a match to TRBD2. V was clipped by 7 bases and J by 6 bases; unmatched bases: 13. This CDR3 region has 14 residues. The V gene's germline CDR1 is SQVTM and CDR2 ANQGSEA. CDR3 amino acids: CSGELRGSGDTQYF. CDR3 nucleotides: TGCAGCGGCGAATTGCGCGGGAGTGGGGATACGCAGTATTTT.

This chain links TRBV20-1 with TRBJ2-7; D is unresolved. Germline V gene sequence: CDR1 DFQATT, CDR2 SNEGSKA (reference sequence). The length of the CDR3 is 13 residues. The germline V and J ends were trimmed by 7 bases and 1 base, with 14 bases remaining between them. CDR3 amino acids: CSVSVRSSYEQYF. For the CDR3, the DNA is TGCAGTGTGTCTGTTAGGAGTTCCTACGAGCAGTACTTC.

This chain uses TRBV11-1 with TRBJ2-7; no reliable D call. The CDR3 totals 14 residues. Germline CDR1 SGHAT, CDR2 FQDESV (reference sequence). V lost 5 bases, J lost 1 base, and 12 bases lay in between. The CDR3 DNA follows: TGTGCCAGCAGCGGCAGACGAGAATCCTACGAGCAGTACTTC. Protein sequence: CASSGRRESYEQYF.

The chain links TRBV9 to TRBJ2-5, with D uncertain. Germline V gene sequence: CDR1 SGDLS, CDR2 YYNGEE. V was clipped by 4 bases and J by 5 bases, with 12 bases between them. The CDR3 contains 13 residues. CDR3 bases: TGTGCCAGCAGCAAATTCCCCGGGGAGACCCAGTACTTC. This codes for CASSKFPGETQYF.

CDR3 protein: CASSLLAGGATYEQYF. The CDR3 nucleotides read TGTGCCAGCAGCTTGTTAGCGGGAGGGGCTACCTACGAGCAGTACTTC. The V gene is TRBV11-2, the J gene TRBJ2-7, with 11 nucleotides matching TRBD2. CDR1 and CDR2 from the germline V gene are SGHAT and FQNNGV. The V gene end was trimmed by 3 bases and the J gene end by 2 bases; junction bases not matched to a gene: 6. CDR3 length: 16 residues.

Written as DNA, the CDR3 is TGTGCCAGCAGCTTGGAGGGGCAGGACATGGCCAAAAACATTCAGTACTTC. It is translated as CASSLEGQDMAKNIQYF. This chain uses TRBV5-4 with TRBJ2-4, with D tentatively TRBD1 (5 bases). Germline V gives CDR1 SGHNT, CDR2 YYREEE (reference sequence). V was trimmed by 0 bases and J by 1 base, leaving 14 bases between them. The CDR3 length is 17 residues.

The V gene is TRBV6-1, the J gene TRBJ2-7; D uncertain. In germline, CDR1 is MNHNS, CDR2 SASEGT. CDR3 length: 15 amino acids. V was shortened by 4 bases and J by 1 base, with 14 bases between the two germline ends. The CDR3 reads CASSGTIRTSYEQYF. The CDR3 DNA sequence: TGTGCCAGCAGTGGCACAATTCGAACTTCCTACGAGCAGTACTTC.

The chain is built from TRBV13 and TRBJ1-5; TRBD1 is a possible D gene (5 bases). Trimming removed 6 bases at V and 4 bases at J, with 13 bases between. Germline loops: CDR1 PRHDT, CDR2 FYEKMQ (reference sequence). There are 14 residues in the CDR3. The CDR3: CASRGDGLNQPQHF. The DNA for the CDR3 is TGTGCCAGCAGGGGGGACGGCCTAAATCAGCCCCAGCATTTT.

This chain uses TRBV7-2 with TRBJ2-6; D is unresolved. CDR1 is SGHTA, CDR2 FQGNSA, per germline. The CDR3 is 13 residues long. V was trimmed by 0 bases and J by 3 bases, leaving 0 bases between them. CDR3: CASSLAGANVLTF. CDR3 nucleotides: TGTGCCAGCAGCTTAGCTGGGGCCAACGTCCTGACTTTC. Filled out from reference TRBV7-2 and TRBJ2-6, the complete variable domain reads GAGVSQSPSNKVTEKGKDVELRCDPISGHTALYWYRQSLGQGLEFLIYFQGNSAPDKSGLPSDRFSAERTGGSVSTLTIQRTQQEDSAVYLCASSLAGANVLTFGAGSRLTVL.

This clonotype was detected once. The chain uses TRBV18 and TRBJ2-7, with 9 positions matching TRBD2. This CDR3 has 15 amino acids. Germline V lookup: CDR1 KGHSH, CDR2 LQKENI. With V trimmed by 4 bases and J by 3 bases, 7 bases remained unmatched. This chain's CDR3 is CASSLLAGDLYEQYF. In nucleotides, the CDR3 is TGTGCCAGCTCACTCTTAGCGGGAGATCTCTACGAGCAGTACTTC.

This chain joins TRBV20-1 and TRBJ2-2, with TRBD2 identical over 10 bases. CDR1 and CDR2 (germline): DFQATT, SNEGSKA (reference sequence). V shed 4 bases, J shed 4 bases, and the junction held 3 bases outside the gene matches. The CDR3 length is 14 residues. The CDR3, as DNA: TGCAGTGCTAAGATAGCGGGAGGCACCGGGGAGCTGTTTTTT. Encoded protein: CSAKIAGGTGELFF.

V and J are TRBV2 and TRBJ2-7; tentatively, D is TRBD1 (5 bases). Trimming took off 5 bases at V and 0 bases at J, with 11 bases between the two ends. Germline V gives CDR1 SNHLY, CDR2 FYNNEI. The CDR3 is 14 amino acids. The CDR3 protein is CASSPDRTSYEQYF. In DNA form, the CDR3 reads TGTGCCAGCAGTCCCGACAGAACCTCCTACGAGCAGTACTTC.

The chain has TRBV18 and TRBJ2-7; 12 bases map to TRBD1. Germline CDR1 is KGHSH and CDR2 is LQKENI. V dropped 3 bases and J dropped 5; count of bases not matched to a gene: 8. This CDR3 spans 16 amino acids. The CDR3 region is CASSPSLGQGADEQYF. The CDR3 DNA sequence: TGTGCCAGCTCACCGAGCCTGGGACAGGGGGCCGACGAGCAGTACTTC.

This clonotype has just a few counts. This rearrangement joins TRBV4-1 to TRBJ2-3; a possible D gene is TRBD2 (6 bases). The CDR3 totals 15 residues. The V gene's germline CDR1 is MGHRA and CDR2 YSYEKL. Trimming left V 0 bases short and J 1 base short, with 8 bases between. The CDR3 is CASSQEEGRTDTQYF. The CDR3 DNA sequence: TGCGCCAGCAGCCAAGAGGAGGGGCGCACAGATACGCAGTATTTT.

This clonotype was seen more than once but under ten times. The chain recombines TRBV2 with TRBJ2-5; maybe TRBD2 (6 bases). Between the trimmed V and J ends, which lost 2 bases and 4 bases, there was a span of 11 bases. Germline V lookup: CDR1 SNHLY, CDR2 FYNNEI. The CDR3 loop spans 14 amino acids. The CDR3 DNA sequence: TGTGCCAGCAGTGAATTTGGGCGGGGAGAGACCCAGTACTTC. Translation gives CASSEFGRGETQYF.

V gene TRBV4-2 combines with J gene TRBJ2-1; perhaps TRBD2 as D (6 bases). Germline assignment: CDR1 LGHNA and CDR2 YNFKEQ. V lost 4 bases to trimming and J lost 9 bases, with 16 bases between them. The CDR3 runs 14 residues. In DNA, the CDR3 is TGTGCCAGCAGCCCAGGAGTTAGCGGCGGTGAGCAGTTCTTC. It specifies CASSPGVSGGEQFF.

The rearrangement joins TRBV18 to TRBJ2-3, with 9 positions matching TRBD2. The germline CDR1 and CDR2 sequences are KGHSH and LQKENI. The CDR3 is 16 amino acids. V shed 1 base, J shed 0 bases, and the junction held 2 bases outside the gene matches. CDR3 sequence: CASSPRLAASTDTQYF. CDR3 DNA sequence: TGTGCCAGCTCACCACGACTAGCGGCCAGCACAGATACGCAGTATTTT.

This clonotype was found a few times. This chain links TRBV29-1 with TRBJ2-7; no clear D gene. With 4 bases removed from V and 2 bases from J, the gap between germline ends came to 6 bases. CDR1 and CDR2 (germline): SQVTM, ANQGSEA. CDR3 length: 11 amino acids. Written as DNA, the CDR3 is TGCAGCGTTGCTCCGCCCTACGAGCAGTACTTC. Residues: CSVAPPYEQYF.

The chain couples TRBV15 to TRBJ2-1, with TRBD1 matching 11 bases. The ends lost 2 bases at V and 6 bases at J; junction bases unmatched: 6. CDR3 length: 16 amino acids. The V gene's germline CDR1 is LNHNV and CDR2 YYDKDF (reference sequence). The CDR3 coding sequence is TGTGCCACCAGCAGATCAACCGGGACAGGGGGCAATGAGCAGTTCTTC. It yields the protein CATSRSTGTGGNEQFF.

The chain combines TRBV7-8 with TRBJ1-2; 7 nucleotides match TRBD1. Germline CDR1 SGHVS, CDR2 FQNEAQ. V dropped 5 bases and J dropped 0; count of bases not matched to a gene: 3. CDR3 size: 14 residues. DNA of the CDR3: TGTGCCAGCAGCAGGGGACAGACTAACTATGGCTACACCTTC. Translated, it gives CASSRGQTNYGYTF.

The DNA for the CDR3 is TGCAGTGCTAGAGAAGAGGCCCTTTCCTATGGCTACACCTTC. This translates into CSAREEALSYGYTF. The chain links TRBV20-1 to TRBJ1-2; D unresolved. The CDR3 has 14 amino acids. The ends were cut back, 0 bases at V and 4 bases at J, with 12 bases in the middle. In germline, CDR1 is DFQATT, CDR2 SNEGSKA (reference sequence).

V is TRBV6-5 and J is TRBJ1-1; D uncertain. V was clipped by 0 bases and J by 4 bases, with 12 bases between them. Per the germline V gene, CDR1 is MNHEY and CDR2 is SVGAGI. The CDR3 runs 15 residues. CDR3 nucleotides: TGTGCCAGCAGTTACTCGGCGACATTCTTCACTGAAGCTTTCTTT. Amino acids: CASSYSATFFTEAFF.

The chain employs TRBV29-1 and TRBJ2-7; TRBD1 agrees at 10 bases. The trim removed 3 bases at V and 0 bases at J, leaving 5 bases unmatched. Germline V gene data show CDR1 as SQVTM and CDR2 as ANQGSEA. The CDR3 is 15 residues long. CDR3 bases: TGCAGCGTTGAGTCCCGGGACAGGGGCTCCTACGAGCAGTACTTC. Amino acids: CSVESRDRGSYEQYF.

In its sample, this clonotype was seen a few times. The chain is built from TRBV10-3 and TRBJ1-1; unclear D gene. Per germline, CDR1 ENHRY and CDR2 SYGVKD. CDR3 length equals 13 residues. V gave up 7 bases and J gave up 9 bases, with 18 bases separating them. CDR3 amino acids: CAIKSGQVGKAFF. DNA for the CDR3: TGTGCCATCAAGTCGGGCCAGGTAGGGAAAGCTTTCTTT.

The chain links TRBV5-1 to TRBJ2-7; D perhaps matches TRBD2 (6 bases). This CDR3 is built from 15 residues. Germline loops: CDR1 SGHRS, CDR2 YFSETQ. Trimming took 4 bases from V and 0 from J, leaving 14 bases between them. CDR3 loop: CASSPGDGRSYEQYF. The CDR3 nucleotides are TGCGCCAGCAGCCCGGGGGACGGACGCTCCTACGAGCAGTACTTC.

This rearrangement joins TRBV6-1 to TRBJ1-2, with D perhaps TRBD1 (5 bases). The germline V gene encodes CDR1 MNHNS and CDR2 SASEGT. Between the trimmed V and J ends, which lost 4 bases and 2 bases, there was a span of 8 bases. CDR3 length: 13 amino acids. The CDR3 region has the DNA TGTGCCAGCAGTGTGACAGCGAACTATGGCTACACCTTC. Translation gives CASSVTANYGYTF.

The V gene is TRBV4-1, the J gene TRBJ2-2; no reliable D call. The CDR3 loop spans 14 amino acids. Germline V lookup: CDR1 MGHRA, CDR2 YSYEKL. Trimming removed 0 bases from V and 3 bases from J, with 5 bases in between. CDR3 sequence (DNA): TGCGCCAGCAGCCAAGACAGATACACCGGGGAGCTGTTTTTT. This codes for CASSQDRYTGELFF.